A selection of T cell receptor beta chains follows, all from one sample in a study of identical twins. TCRdb redid the calling of the 5' RACE reads with MiXCR, one entry per CDR3 protein. The repertoire holds roughly 1.6 million distinct CDR3 sequences, around 29% seen once, with about 0.27% in the top ten. Sequencing used cord blood. The receptor set was obtained from a newborn girl in good health. The CDR3 runs from the conserved cysteine through the conserved F or W. Each record gives: D gene, V gene, clone size, J gene, CDR3 DNA, CDR3 protein. A D gene is named only where the DNA matches it firmly. Clone size is stated in some rows and not others, as once, few, many or a class when expanded.

>.|TRBV10-3|.|TRBJ2-3
TGTGCCATCAGTTGGGATTTTAGTGGAGATACGCAGTATTTT
CAISWDFSGDTQYF
>TRBD1|TRBV9|.|TRBJ1-1
TGTGCCAGCAGCGTAACAGGGGGCCCTATGAACACTGAAGCTTTCTTT
CASSVTGGPMNTEAFF
>TRBD1|TRBV6-5|few|TRBJ2-7
TGTGCCAGCAGTTACTCGACAGGGTGGAGAACCTACGAGCAGTACTTC
CASSYSTGWRTYEQYF
>TRBD2|TRBV20-1|.|TRBJ2-7
TGCAGTGCTAGCCTTCGGGACAGCCGACTAGCGGGAAGCTACGAGCAGTACTTC
CSASLRDSRLAGSYEQYF
>TRBD2|TRBV29-1|.|TRBJ2-7
TGCAGCGTTGAAGATCGGGCCCTAGCGGGAGGTTCCTACAATGAGCAGTACTTC
CSVEDRALAGGSYNEQYF
>.|TRBV18|.|TRBJ1-3
TGTGCCAGCTCAGGAGGGCAGAGAAGACTCTCTGGAAACACCATATATTTT
CASSGGQRRLSGNTIYF
>.|TRBV7-9|.|TRBJ2-5
TGTGCCAGCAGCAACCCTAGTGGTGTCCAAGAGACCCAGTACTTC
CASSNPSGVQETQYF
>TRBD2|TRBV3-1|.|TRBJ2-7
TGTGCCAGCAGCCAAGCGATCCGACTAGCGGGAGAGGAAAGGCAGTACTTC
CASSQAIRLAGEERQYF
>.|TRBV3-1|few|TRBJ2-7
TGCGCCAGCAGCCAAGGGGCTTACAATGAGCAGTACTTC
CASSQGAYNEQYF
>.|TRBV5-1|.|TRBJ2-1
TGCGCCAGCAGCTCGTGGGGGGTGCCTGACAATGAGCAGTTCTTC
CASSSWGVPDNEQFF
>.|TRBV20-1|few|TRBJ1-5
TGCAGTGCTAGTGGGGGGGAAGTGAGTCAGCCCCAGCATTTT
CSASGGEVSQPQHF
>TRBD2|TRBV5-1|.|TRBJ2-4
TGCGCCAGCAGCCCAGGACTAGCGGGAGATCGGTTAGCCAAAAACATTCAGTACTTC
CASSPGLAGDRLAKNIQYF
>TRBD1|TRBV5-1|.|TRBJ2-7
TGCGCCAGCTCCCAGGACAGGGCCTACAATGAGCAGTACTTC
CASSQDRAYNEQYF
>.|TRBV20-1|.|TRBJ2-3
TGCAGTGCTAGAGCCCCCTCAGATACGCAGTATTTT
CSARAPSDTQYF
>TRBD1|TRBV9|few|TRBJ1-2
TGTGCCAGCAGCTCATTCGACAGGGGAGGCTATGGCTACACCTTC
CASSSFDRGGYGYTF
>TRBD1|TRBV20-1|few|TRBJ2-5
TGCAGTGCTAGAGATCGGTTGGGACAGGGGTCTTCTGAGCAGTACTTC
CSARDRLGQGSSEQYF
>.|TRBV11-2|few|TRBJ2-5
TGTGCCAGCAGCTTGAGCTTACAGGGCCGTCAAGAGACCCAGTACTTC
CASSLSLQGRQETQYF
>TRBD1|TRBV7-9|few|TRBJ2-7
TGTGCCAGCAGCTTAGTCGGGACAGGGAACAACGAGCAGTACTTC
CASSLVGTGNNEQYF
>TRBD2|TRBV4-2|.|TRBJ2-3
TGTGCCAGCAGCCAAGAGCTAGCGGGAGGGCCGGGAAATACGCAGTATTTT
CASSQELAGGPGNTQYF
>TRBD2|TRBV2|.|TRBJ2-1
TGTGCCAGCAGCCCTAGCGGGAGCGAATACTACAATGAGCAGTTCTTC
CASSPSGSEYYNEQFF
>TRBD2|TRBV20-1|.|TRBJ2-1
TGCAGTGCTAGAGTGGTGGCGGGAGGGACCCCCTACAATGAGCAGTTCTTC
CSARVVAGGTPYNEQFF
>.|TRBV7-9|few|TRBJ1-2
TGTGCCAGCAGCCCCTATATGGTTGGCTACACCTTC
CASSPYMVGYTF
>TRBD2|TRBV2|.|TRBJ2-3
TGTGCCAGCAAACTAGCGGATACAGAAACGCAGTATTTT
CASKLADTETQYF
>.|TRBV5-1|few|TRBJ1-5
TGCGCCAGCAGCTTGGACCGGAGTCAGCCCCAGCATTTT
CASSLDRSQPQHF
>.|TRBV12-3/TRBV12-4|few|TRBJ1-1
TGTGCCAGCAGTTCTTCCGGGGTAGGGGCTTTCTTT
CASSSSGVGAFF
>.|TRBV19|.|TRBJ2-2
TGTGCCAGTAGTATAAGCGGTTACACCGGGGAGCTGTTTTTT
CASSISGYTGELFF
>.|TRBV28|.|TRBJ2-5
TGTGCCAGCATTCCCCCAAGACGGCGAGAGACCCAGTACTTC
CASIPPRRRETQYF
>.|TRBV6-1|few|TRBJ1-2
TGTGCCAGCAGTCCCAGGGGTGGCGTAGATGGCTACACCTTT
CASSPRGGVDGYTF
>.|TRBV19|once|TRBJ2-1
TGTGCCAGTACATACTACAATGAGCAGTTCTTC
CASTYYNEQFF
>.|TRBV3-1|.|TRBJ2-5
TGTGCCAGCAGCCAAAGGGGATGGTCTAGAGTACAAGAGACCCAGTACTTC
CASSQRGWSRVQETQYF
>.|TRBV21-1|few|TRBJ2-7
TGTGCCAGCCCAGGGACTAGCGGAGCCCTCTACAATGAGCAGTACTTC
CASPGTSGALYNEQYF
>TRBD2|TRBV28|.|TRBJ2-7
TGTGCCAGCAGTTACCCCGGACTAGTGCAGTACTTC
CASSYPGLVQYF
>.|TRBV6-6|.|TRBJ2-7
TGTGCCAGCAGTTACGGATTTTGGGGCGATGAGCAGTACTTC
CASSYGFWGDEQYF
>.|TRBV5-1|few|TRBJ2-1
TGCGCCAGCAGCTTGGGAGACGCTGGCTCCTACAATGAGCAGTTCTTC
CASSLGDAGSYNEQFF
>.|TRBV7-2|few|TRBJ1-2
TGTGCCAGCAGCTTAGAAATGGCGTATGGCTACACCTTC
CASSLEMAYGYTF
>.|TRBV21-1|.|TRBJ1-6
TGTGCCAGCAGCAAAGACCGACAGGGGGGTTCACCCCTCCACTTT
CASSKDRQGGSPLHF
>.|TRBV3-1|few|TRBJ1-1
TGTGCCAGCAGCCGCCAGCAGAACACTGAAGCTTTCTTT
CASSRQQNTEAFF